This record looks at one T cell receptor (beta chain) sequence and its context. It has no known antigen specificity. No qualities accompany the bases; no much larger clone lies one base away. The sample is drawn from a study of control samples from healthy donors and cancer patients (TCRdb year 2020). Receptor amplification or capture employed the immunoSEQ multiplex PCR assay. In TCRdb, the immuneACCESS table is reduced to in-frame sequences with V and J assigned. These tables do not hold every clone; where another copy was compared, an unresolved V gene accounts for under half, and the others remain unexplained. Within this sample are more than 150,000 clones, with over 85% of them counted one time only. The ten largest clones represent more than 1.2% of the sample. Sequenced sample: blood. The origin of this receptor is a man aged 18 to 30 in good health.

The CDR3 in this case is CASSQLTGIYGYTF. In nucleotides, the sequence is TGTGCCAGCAGCCAACTAACAGGGATCTATGGCTACACCTTC. The rearranged chain carries TRBV3-1 (or the pseudogene TRBV3-2) and TRBJ1-2; matching of 6 bases hints at TRBD1 as the D gene. According to the germline V gene (reference sequence), CDR1 reads LGHDT and CDR2 reads YNNKEL. At the junction V is shortened by 2 bases and J by 4 bases, with 11 bases in between. Including cysteine and phenylalanine, the CDR3 has 14 amino acids. Only the CDR3 region is kept as DNA, spanning 42 bases read in frame from base 1.